These 22 T cell receptor beta chains originate from one sample sequenced in a study of T cell changes during pregnancy in multiple sclerosis. TCRdb's table, derived via immunoSEQ multiplex PCR, lists solely in-frame clones and lacks some. The table has over 35,000 clones, over 85% seen once. Sequenced here: peripheral blood, sampled before pregnancy. The receptors stem from a female donor with multiple sclerosis, enrolled in a pregnancy study.

V usage is TRBV5-1 and J usage is TRBJ1-2, with 8 bases matching TRBD1. V gave up 8 bases and J gave up 2 bases; unmatched junction bases: 14. Germline CDR1 is SGHRS and CDR2 is YFSETQ. The CDR3 contains 16 residues. The CDR3 DNA reads TGCGCCAGTATAGGACAGGGAGATGTTGACAACTATGGCTACACCTTC. Translation gives CASIGQGDVDNYGYTF.

The chain joins TRBV5-4 to TRBJ1-1; TRBD1 matches at 12 bases. This CDR3 has 16 amino acids. In germline, CDR1 is SGHNT, CDR2 YYREEE (reference sequence). V lost 3 bases, J lost 5 bases, and 8 bases stayed unmatched. The CDR3 DNA sequence: TGTGCCAGCAGCTCCGGGACAGGGGGCTTGACAACTGAAGCTTTCTTT. Its protein product is CASSSGTGGLTTEAFF. The variable domain in full, with the rest retrieved from reference TRBV5-4 and TRBJ1-1, is ETGVTQSPTHLIKTRGQQVTLRCSSQSGHNTVSWYQQALGQGPQFIFQYYREEENGRGNFPPRFSGLQFPNYSSELNVNALELDDSALYLCASSSGTGGLTTEAFFGQGTRLTVV.

V and J are TRBV7-2 and TRBJ2-7, with TRBD1 matching over 7 bases. V was clipped by 2 bases and J by 3 bases; unmatched bases: 4. Germline CDR1 and CDR2: SGHTA and FQGNSA. The CDR3 is made up of 14 amino acids. CDR3 amino acids: CASSLRRQGYEQYF. The CDR3 coding sequence is TGTGCCAGCAGCTTACGCCGACAGGGCTACGAGCAGTACTTC. The full variable domain, with the rest looked up from reference TRBV7-2 and TRBJ2-7, is GAGVSQSPSNKVTEKGKDVELRCDPISGHTALYWYRQSLGQGLEFLIYFQGNSAPDKSGLPSDRFSAERTGGSVSTLTIQRTQQEDSAVYLCASSLRRQGYEQYFGPGTRLTVT.

This chain uses TRBV28 with TRBJ2-1; the match to TRBD2 covers 8 bases. With 8 bases clipped from V and 2 bases from J, the junction kept 8 bases outside the gene matches. CDR1 MDHEN and CDR2 SYDVKM come from the germline V gene. This CDR3 has 15 amino acids. CDR3 sequence (DNA): TGTGCCAGCTTAGCGGGGCTGGCGACCTACAATGAGCAGTTCTTC. Its translation: CASLAGLATYNEQFF.

The chain employs TRBV9 and TRBJ1-4, with a weak D call TRBD1 (5 bases). From germline, CDR1 is SGDLS and CDR2 YYNGEE. Trimming left V 0 bases short and J 6 bases short, with 12 bases between. The CDR3 is 15 amino acids. CDR3: CASSVEGLTDEKLFF. CDR3 coding DNA: TGTGCCAGCAGCGTAGAGGGTCTGACAGATGAAAAACTGTTTTTT.

The gene calls are TRBV28 and TRBJ2-3; D perhaps matches TRBD2 (5 bases). Germline CDR1 MDHEN, CDR2 SYDVKM. The CDR3 covers 13 residues. V was trimmed by 3 bases and J by 2 bases, leaving 6 bases between them. In nucleotides, the CDR3 is TGTGCCAGCAGTTTCGGGAACACAGATACGCAGTATTTT. This gives the protein CASSFGNTDTQYF.

The CDR3 loop is CASSELGGSYNEQFF. CDR3 DNA: TGTGCCAGCAGTGAATTAGGGGGATCCTACAATGAGCAGTTCTTC. The chain has TRBV6-1 and TRBJ2-1, with a tentative D call TRBD1 (6 bases). The germline V and J ends were trimmed by 2 bases and 1 base, with 9 bases remaining between them. The CDR3 loop spans 15 amino acids. The V gene's germline CDR1 is MNHNS and CDR2 SASEGT.

The count of this clone is one. The CDR3 loop is CASPGRGLYNEQFF. The CDR3 DNA follows: TGTGCCAGTCCGGGCAGGGGGCTGTACAATGAGCAGTTCTTC. The chain combines TRBV19 with TRBJ2-1, with 8 bases fitting TRBD1. This CDR3 is 14 amino acids long. Germline V gives CDR1 LNHDA, CDR2 SQIVND (reference sequence). V shed 8 bases, J shed 4 bases, and the junction held 7 bases outside the gene matches.

This sequence joins TRBV7-2 and TRBJ1-4, with D unresolved. In germline, CDR1 is SGHTA, CDR2 FQGNSA. Trimming stripped 2 bases from V and 0 bases from J, with 7 bases between. CDR3 length: 15 amino acids. CDR3 in DNA: TGTGCCAGCAGCTTATCGCCAGCAACTAATGAAAAACTGTTTTTT. Its protein is CASSLSPATNEKLFF.

This chain uses TRBV19 with TRBJ2-3, with a weak D call TRBD1 (6 bases). Germline V gene sequence: CDR1 LNHDA, CDR2 SQIVND (reference sequence). The length of the CDR3 is 13 residues. Deletions cut 7 bases from V and 1 base from J, with 9 bases between. The CDR3 DNA reads as TGTGCCAGTATCGAGGGGGGCACAGATACGCAGTATTTT. Translation: CASIEGGTDTQYF.

The chain employs TRBV4-1 and TRBJ1-1; D is ambiguous. Trimming removed 3 bases from V and 1 base from J, with 6 bases in between. Germline CDR1 reads MGHRA; CDR2 reads YSYEKL. CDR3 length: 13 amino acids. This CDR3 is CASSQGRNTEAFF. The DNA for the CDR3 is TGCGCCAGCAGCCAGGGCAGGAACACTGAAGCTTTCTTT.

The chain joins TRBV7-3 to TRBJ2-7; 7 nucleotides match TRBD1. From germline, CDR1 is SGHTA and CDR2 FQGTGA. The junction had 6 bases not matched to a gene; V was cut back by 2 bases and J by 5 bases. The CDR3 has 14 amino acids. The CDR3 loop is CASSLLPGQHEQYF. The DNA of the CDR3 is TGTGCCAGCAGCTTACTTCCGGGACAGCACGAGCAGTACTTC.

V is TRBV10-3 and J is TRBJ2-1; 14 nucleotides align to TRBD2. Germline V gene lookup returns CDR1 ENHRY and CDR2 SYGVKD. The CDR3 is 19 residues long. Trimming at V came to 2 bases and at J to 8 bases, leaving 14 bases not matched to a gene. This CDR3 is CAISEAGTSGSVIVDEQFF. CDR3 nucleotides: TGTGCCATCAGTGAGGCCGGGACTAGCGGGAGTGTGATCGTCGATGAGCAGTTCTTC.

The chain has TRBV29-1 and TRBJ1-1; D is possibly TRBD1 (6 bases). CDR3 length: 12 residues. The ends were cut back, 8 bases at V and 1 base at J, with 11 bases in the middle. Germline lookup yields CDR1 SQVTM and CDR2 ANQGSEA. CDR3 region: CSTGKANTEAFF. As DNA, the CDR3 is TGCAGCACAGGGAAAGCGAACACTGAAGCTTTCTTT.

The J gene is TRBJ1-6, the V gene TRBV6-1; the match to TRBD1 covers 8 bases. Germline V gene lookup returns CDR1 MNHNS and CDR2 SASEGT. This CDR3 comprises 14 residues. J was trimmed by 10 bases and V by 1 base; bases with no gene match: 3. This CDR3 is CASSEETGVSPLHF. The CDR3 DNA is TGTGCCAGCAGTGAAGAGACAGGGGTCTCACCCCTCCACTTT.

CDR3 bases: TGTGCCAGCAGCCTTCAGCGGGAGGGCCGAGGAGATACGCAGTATTTT. Amino acids: CASSLQREGRGDTQYF. The rearrangement uses TRBV7-2 and TRBJ2-3; 10 bases are shared with TRBD2. CDR3 length: 16 residues. V shed 5 bases and J 5 bases; nucleotides not matched to a gene: 10. CDR1 and CDR2 (germline): SGHTA, FQGNSA.

J is TRBJ2-3 and V is TRBV4-2; the match to TRBD2 covers 8 bases. The CDR3 length is 16 residues. V trimming: 3 bases; J trimming: 4 bases; junction bases outside the gene matches: 9. CDR1 is LGHNA, CDR2 YNFKEQ, per germline. The DNA of the CDR3 is TGTGCCAGCAGCCAGGTCGGACTAGCAGCTGCAGATACGCAGTATTTT. It translates to CASSQVGLAAADTQYF.

The CDR3 bases are TGTGCCAGCAGTGTCCAACGGGATCAGCCCCAGCATTTT. It translates to CASSVQRDQPQHF. This chain connects TRBV6-1 to TRBJ1-5, with no clear D. With 4 bases removed from V and 5 bases from J, the gap between germline ends came to 9 bases. Germline-derived CDR1 and CDR2 are MNHNS and SASEGT. The CDR3 sequence is 13 residues long.

The sample holds one count of this clone. This chain connects TRBV12-5 to TRBJ2-1, with 9 nucleotides matching TRBD2. The V gene end was trimmed by 3 bases and the J gene end by 9 bases; junction bases not matched to a gene: 9. Germline V lookup: CDR1 LGHNT, CDR2 FRNRAP. The CDR3 sequence is 15 residues long. As DNA, the CDR3 is TGTGCTAGTGGTTTCATGATAGCGGGAGTACCTGAGCAGTTCTTC. This encodes CASGFMIAGVPEQFF.

CDR3 nucleotides: TGTGCCAGCAGCAAAGGCCAGGGCGATTTAGCTAACTATGGCTACACCTTC. This translates into CASSKGQGDLANYGYTF. The J gene is TRBJ1-2, the V gene TRBV21-1; no DNA check was done on the table's D call, TRBD1. TRBV21-1 is labeled a pseudogene. The CDR3 runs to 17 residues.

The chain carries TRBV2 and TRBJ2-5, with 9 bases aligning to TRBD2. J lost 7 bases, V lost 4 bases, and 7 bases had no gene match. Germline V gene data show CDR1 as SNHLY and CDR2 as FYNNEI. The CDR3 has 14 residues. Here the CDR3 DNA reads TGTGCCAGCAGTGCCACCGGGACTAGCCCGACCCAGTACTTC. This translates into CASSATGTSPTQYF.

This clone has just a few counts. The chain employs TRBV4-1 and TRBJ2-3; TRBD2 matches 11 bases. With 4 bases clipped from V and 4 bases from J, the junction kept 7 bases outside the gene matches. The CDR3 consists of 16 residues. Germline V gene data show CDR1 as MGHRA and CDR2 as YSYEKL. The CDR3 nucleotides are TGCGCCAGCAGCCCCTTTAGCGGGAGGGCCGCAGATACGCAGTATTTT. Encoded protein: CASSPFSGRAADTQYF.